Below are 16 T cell receptor beta chains sequenced from a single sample in a study of shared clonotypes between healthy human individuals. Sequencing used immunoSEQ multiplex PCR; TCRdb keeps in-frame clones, though not all of them. The sample lists around 600,000 clones, 98% occurring once. CD45RO negativity and positive selection for CCR7 defined naive CD8 cells, a population that excluded terminally differentiated effector memory CD45RA+ cells. The sequenced material came from naive CD8+ T cells sorted from blood. Receptors originate from a man aged 30 to 39 in good health.

V usage is TRBV7-6 and J usage is TRBJ2-7; 12 nucleotides match TRBD2. Germline-derived CDR1 and CDR2 are SGHVS and FNYEAQ. The V segment lost 5 bases and the J segment 5 bases; nucleotides outside the gene matches: 10. The CDR3 loop spans 16 amino acids. In DNA form, the CDR3 reads TGTGCCAGCAGCGCCGAACTAGCGGGAGGCTATAACGAGCAGTACTTC. It yields the protein CASSAELAGGYNEQYF.

The J gene is TRBJ2-1, the V gene TRBV9; 9 bases are shared with TRBD1. CDR1 and CDR2 from the germline V gene are SGDLS and YYNGEE. The CDR3 consists of 16 residues. Losses at the gene ends were 3 bases for V and 7 bases for J; bases not matched to a gene: 11. The CDR3 DNA reads TGTGCCAGCAGCGGGCTCGGGACAGGGAGCTTGAATGAGCAGTTCTTC. This codes for CASSGLGTGSLNEQFF.

This clone was seen just once. The chain joins TRBV5-1 to TRBJ2-5, with TRBD2 identical over 9 bases. J lost 5 bases, V lost 4 bases, and 6 bases had no gene match. CDR3 length equals 14 residues. CDR1 and CDR2 (germline): SGHRS, YFSETQ. The CDR3 is CASSGAGTSETQYF. The DNA of the CDR3 is TGCGCCAGCAGCGGCGCCGGGACTAGCGAGACCCAGTACTTC. Full variable domain (outside the CDR3, taken from reference TRBV5-1 and TRBJ2-5): KAGVTQTPRYLIKTRGQQVTLSCSPISGHRSVSWYQQTPGQGLQFLFEYFSETQRNKGNFPGRFSGRQFSNSRSEMNVSTLELGDSALYLCASSGAGTSETQYFGPGTRLLVL.

CDR3 bases: TGTGCCAGCAGCCAAGATGGAAACTTAGGAGTATTCACAGATACGCAGTATTTT. Protein product: CASSQDGNLGVFTDTQYF. The rearrangement uses TRBV4-2 and TRBJ2-3; no reliable D call. CDR1 is LGHNA, CDR2 YNFKEQ, per germline. CDR3 size: 18 residues. Trimming pared 0 bases from V and 2 bases from J, leaving 18 bases between.

Note on this clone: Other DNA sequences in this sample translate to the same CDR3. V gene TRBV28 combines with J gene TRBJ1-1, with D uncertain. Trimming pared 3 bases from V and 1 base from J, leaving 6 bases between. The CDR3 has 13 residues. Germline V lookup: CDR1 MDHEN, CDR2 SYDVKM. CDR3 nucleotide sequence: TGTGCCAGCAGTTTCCGGTCGAACACTGAAGCTTTCTTT. It is translated as CASSFRSNTEAFF.

This clone was counted a single time. The genes are TRBV6-5 and TRBJ1-1, with D hard to call. Germline V gene data show CDR1 as MNHEY and CDR2 as SVGAGI. V was pared by 0 bases and J by 5 bases, with 16 bases between. The CDR3 is 16 amino acids. The CDR3, as DNA: TGTGCCAGCAGTTACTCGCGAACAGCGGAATTAACTGAAGCTTTCTTT. This sequence encodes CASSYSRTAELTEAFF.

The chain links TRBV27 to TRBJ2-7; D gene unclear. The CDR3 has 11 residues. Germline assignment: CDR1 MNHEY and CDR2 SMNVEV (reference sequence). Trimming cost V 7 bases and J 4 bases, with 8 bases left between them. The DNA of the CDR3 is TGTGCCAGCACATCAGGTTACGAGCAGTACTTC. It translates to CASTSGYEQYF.

The J gene is TRBJ2-7, the V gene TRBV6-5; D assignment may be TRBD1 or TRBD2 (5 bases each). The germline V and J ends were trimmed by 8 bases and 2 bases, with 16 bases remaining between them. Germline V gives CDR1 MNHEY, CDR2 SVGAGI. The CDR3 runs 14 residues. The CDR3 nucleotides read TGTGCCAGCGGAGTCGGGACCGACCCCTACGAGCAGTACTTC. Its translation: CASGVGTDPYEQYF.

Worth noting for this clone: Sequence at one end of the junction differs from germline and may be a read error. The chain joins TRBV6-5 to TRBJ2-7; maybe TRBD1 (6 bases). This CDR3 spans 15 amino acids. CDR1 is MNHEY, CDR2 SVGAGI, per germline. CDR3 loop: CASSDSWDSQGEQYF. The DNA of the CDR3 is TGTGCCAGCAGTGACTCGTGGGATAGTCAGGGGGAGCAGTACTTC.

V is TRBV7-9 and J is TRBJ1-3; D is undetermined. CDR1 and CDR2 from the germline V gene are SEHNR and FQNEAQ (reference sequence). Trimming removed 0 bases at V and 3 bases at J, with 9 bases between. The CDR3 runs 15 residues. This CDR3 reads CASSLAARSGNTIYF. The CDR3 nucleotides are TGTGCCAGCAGCTTAGCTGCAAGAAGTGGAAACACCATATATTTT.

V and J are TRBV7-2 and TRBJ1-1; D is unresolved. There are 13 residues in the CDR3. Germline CDR1 reads SGHTA; CDR2 reads FQGNSA. V gave up 5 bases and J gave up 7 bases, with 14 bases separating them. The CDR3, as DNA: TGTGCCAGCAGCCGCTCTGACGAAATTGAAGCTTTCTTT. Its protein is CASSRSDEIEAFF.

The chain has TRBV11-2 and TRBJ2-5, with D possibly matching TRBD1 (5 bases). This CDR3 comprises 13 residues. The V gene's germline CDR1 is SGHAT and CDR2 FQNNGV. V was shortened by 6 bases and J by 1 base, with 9 bases between the two germline ends. The CDR3 DNA is TGTGCCAGCAGGGACACTCTCCAAGAGACCCAGTACTTC. Translated, it gives CASRDTLQETQYF. The full variable domain, rest sourced from reference TRBV11-2 and TRBJ2-5, is EAGVAQSPRYKIIEKRQSVAFWCNPISGHATLYWYQQILGQGPKLLIQFQNNGVVDDSQLPKDRFSAERLKGVDSTLKIQPAKLEDSAVYLCASRDTLQETQYFGPGTRLLVL.

The chain links TRBV4-1 to TRBJ1-5; no definite D call. Germline V gives CDR1 MGHRA, CDR2 YSYEKL. This CDR3 region has 16 residues. Trimming removed 0 bases at V and 1 base at J, with 10 bases between. The CDR3 DNA sequence: TGCGCCAGCAGCCAAGAGGAATTAATAAGCAATCAGCCCCAGCATTTT. As protein: CASSQEELISNQPQHF.

The chain links TRBV15 to TRBJ2-5; D not resolved. This CDR3 spans 16 amino acids. V shed 1 base and J shed 5 bases, with 17 bases lying between them. Germline CDR1 LNHNV, CDR2 YYDKDF (reference sequence). The CDR3 DNA is TGTGCCACCAGCAGAGTTTGGTCGGGCCGGGTGGAGACCCAGTACTTC. Translating gives CATSRVWSGRVETQYF.

This chain uses TRBV29-1 with TRBJ2-7; D is undetermined. This CDR3 region has 13 residues. Germline V gene data show CDR1 as SQVTM and CDR2 as ANQGSEA. V lost 4 bases and J 6 bases, leaving 16 bases between the germline ends. CDR3 region: CSVVPWASGEQYF. In nucleotides, the CDR3 is TGCAGCGTTGTGCCCTGGGCCTCAGGCGAGCAGTACTTC.

The V and J genes are TRBV6-6 and TRBJ1-5; the D gene is possibly TRBD1 (5 bases). The CDR3 runs 13 residues. Per the germline V gene, CDR1 is MNHNY and CDR2 is SVGAGI (reference sequence). Trimming stripped 6 bases from V and 7 bases from J, with 13 bases between. This CDR3 reads CASRPGPRQPQHF. As DNA, the CDR3 is TGTGCCAGCAGGCCAGGGCCGCGGCAGCCCCAGCATTTT.